The TCR beta chain under discussion was sequenced for a study of blood T cell repertoires in COVID-19. In the study overall: The origin of the acute and convalescent COVID-19 samples was the United States, Italy and Spain. Sample material is recorded as cDNA or gDNA derived from T cells, B-cell-depleted T cells, or PBMCs.

In the original processing: Amplification of reference gene primers provided the estimated nucleated cell counts. The data were produced by immunoSEQ multiplex PCR, yet TCRdb's version contains in-frame clones alone and is incomplete. V and J calls and clone size are as listed in that table; D and trimming were resolved from the DNA. The sample has approximately 120,000 clones, less than 90% seen once. This clone has more than one count but fewer than ten. Trimming took 5 bases from V and 5 from J, leaving 10 bases between them. Per the germline V gene, CDR1 is LNHDA and CDR2 is SQIVND (reference sequence). The CDR3 sequence is 12 residues long.

This chain connects TRBV19 to TRBJ2-7; D possibly corresponds to TRBD1 (5 bases). Sequenced material: peripheral blood. This receptor was obtained from a woman aged 60-75 years with acute or convalescent COVID-19. The CDR3 spells CASSVWGDEQYF. The CDR3 nucleotides read TGTGCCAGTAGTGTGTGGGGCGACGAGCAGTACTTC.